This TCR beta chain originates from a study of T-cell reconstitution after alpha-beta-depleted transplantation in children. Findings and limits, study-wide: For some patients, TCRbeta diversity was high at day 60 because of recipient T cells and thymic progenitors that survived. At one year after transplant, newly produced T cells mostly accounted for T-cell counts and diversity.

This clonotype was counted many times. Its antigen is undetermined. Unique molecular identifiers were built into the TCRbeta library. Each CDR3 protein gets one entry after TCRdb re-called the PCR reads with MiXCR. The sample yields 250,000 or so distinct CDR3 sequences, approximately 8.9% seen once. Trimming removed 6 bases from V and 4 bases from J, with 12 bases in between. This CDR3 is built from 13 residues. The chain combines TRBV12-3 or TRBV12-4 with TRBJ1-1; no clear D gene. The sequence was collected from a male patient aged 10 to 17 who had a stem cell transplant for acute lymphoblastic leukemia, so the T cells may come from the graft donor. Sequencing was performed on PBMCs, mostly from graft donor cells, taken 180 days after TCRalphabeta/CD19-depleted stem cell transplant. CDR3 residues: CASSLVAVTEAFF. The CDR3 DNA is TGTGCCAGCAGCTTGGTGGCAGTCACTGAAGCTTTCTTT.